This T cell receptor beta chain derives from a study of cytomegalovirus exposure and HLA in healthy donors. Across the study: As an earlier analysis found, roughly 180 million T cells yielded 90 million to 140 million unique TCR beta sequences. Study-wide findings and caveats: In a later analysis, at a false discovery rate of 0.05, about 15,000 TCR beta sequences were associated with HLA alleles.

PCR amplification relied on 60 Vbeta primers (plus 13 Jbeta primers). TCRdb's copy holds only in-frame clones and misses some; the assay was immunoSEQ multiplex PCR. The repertoire has about 120,000 clones, around 85% of them found once; the top ten carry under 2.5%. Germline CDR1 is SGDLS and CDR2 is YYNGEE. This CDR3 has 16 amino acids. V was cut by 1 base and J by 3 bases, with 13 bases left in between. On this clone itself: The antigen is unknown.

The TCR comes from a man aged 25 to 40 in good health and CMV-seronegative. The sample consisted of PBMCs. This sequence joins TRBV9 and TRBJ2-2; weak D call: TRBD1 (6 bases). CDR3 residues: CASSVPMGADTGELFF. For the CDR3, the DNA is TGTGCCAGCAGCGTACCGATGGGGGCCGACACCGGGGAGCTGTTTTTT.